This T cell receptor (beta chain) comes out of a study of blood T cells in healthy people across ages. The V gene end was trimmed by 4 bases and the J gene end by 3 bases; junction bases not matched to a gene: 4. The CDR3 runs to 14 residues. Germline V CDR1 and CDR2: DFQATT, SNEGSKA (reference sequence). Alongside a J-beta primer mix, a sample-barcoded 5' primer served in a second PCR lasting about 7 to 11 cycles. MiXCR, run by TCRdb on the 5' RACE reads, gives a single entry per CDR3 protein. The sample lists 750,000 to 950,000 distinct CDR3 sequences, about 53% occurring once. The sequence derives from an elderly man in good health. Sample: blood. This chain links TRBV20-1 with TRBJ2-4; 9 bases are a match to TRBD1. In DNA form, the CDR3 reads TGCAGTGCTATACCGGGACAGGGCAAAAACATTCAGTACTTC. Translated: CSAIPGQGKNIQYF.